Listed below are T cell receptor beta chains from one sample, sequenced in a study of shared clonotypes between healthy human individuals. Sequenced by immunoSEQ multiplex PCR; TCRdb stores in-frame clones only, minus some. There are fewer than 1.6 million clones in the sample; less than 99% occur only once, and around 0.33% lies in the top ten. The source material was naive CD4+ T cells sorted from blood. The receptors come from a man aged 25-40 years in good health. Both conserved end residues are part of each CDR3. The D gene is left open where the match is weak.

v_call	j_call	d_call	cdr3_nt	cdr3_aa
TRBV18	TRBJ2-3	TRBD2	TGTGCCAGCTCCCAAAAGACTAGCGGGAGTCCCTTCACAGATACCCCTTTT	CASSQKTSGSPFTDTPF
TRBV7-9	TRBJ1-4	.	TGTGCCAGCAGCCTCTACAGGGAAATGACTAATGAAAAACTGTTTTTT	CASSLYREMTNEKLFF
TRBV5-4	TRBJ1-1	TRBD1	TGTGCCAGCAGCTTGAAGGGAGGGACAGCAAACACTGAAGCTTTCTTT	CASSLKGGTANTEAFF
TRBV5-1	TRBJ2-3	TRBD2	TGCGCCAGCAGCCCGGGAGCGGGAGGTGGGACAGATACGCAGTATTTT	CASSPGAGGGTDTQYF
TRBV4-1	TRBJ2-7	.	TGCGCCAGCAGCCAAGAAAACAGGGTCTACGAGCAGTACTTC	CASSQENRVYEQYF
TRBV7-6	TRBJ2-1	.	TGTGCCAGCAGCTTAGGTTATCGTTTGGGCAGGGCGGACAATGAGCAGTTCTTC	CASSLGYRLGRADNEQFF
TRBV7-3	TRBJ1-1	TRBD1	TGTGCCAGCAGCCTGGGGACAGGGGGGAACACTGAAGCTTTCTTT	CASSLGTGGNTEAFF
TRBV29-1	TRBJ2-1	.	TGCAGCGGGGGTGACAATGAGCAGTTCTTC	CSGGDNEQFF
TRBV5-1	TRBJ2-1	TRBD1	TGCGCCAGCAGCTCAACATACAGGGGGAATGAGCAGTTCTTC	CASSSTYRGNEQFF
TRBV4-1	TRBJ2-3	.	TGCGCCAGCAGCGCGAGCGGTTCTAGCACAGATACGCAGTATTTT	CASSASGSSTDTQYF
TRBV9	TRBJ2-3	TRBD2	TGTGCCAGCAGCGCAAGACTAGCGGGAGGGCCCGAAGATACGCAGTATTTT	CASSARLAGGPEDTQYF
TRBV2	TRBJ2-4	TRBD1	TGTGCCAGCACCTTCCGGGACAGAAGTGGCATTCAGTACTTC	CASTFRDRSGIQYF
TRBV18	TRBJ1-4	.	TGTGCCAGCTCACCAATCTTCCTGCCTAATGAAAAACTGTTTTTT	CASSPIFLPNEKLFF
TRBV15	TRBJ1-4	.	TGTGCCACCAGCAGAGAACGACAGGACCTTGAAAAACTGTTTTTT	CATSRERQDLEKLFF
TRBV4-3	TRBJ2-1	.	TGCGCCAGCAGAAAAGGCAGGGGCCTCCCGAGTGAGCAGTTCTTC	CASRKGRGLPSEQFF
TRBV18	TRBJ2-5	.	TGTGCCAGCTCACCATTTTCTTTCGGCAGGGGAAGCAGGGAGACCCAGTACTTC	CASSPFSFGRGSRETQYF
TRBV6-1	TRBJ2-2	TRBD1	TGTGCCAGCAGTGAAAACAGGGGTCGGACCGGGGAGCTGTTTTTT	CASSENRGRTGELFF
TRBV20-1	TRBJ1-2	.	TGCAGTGCTAGGGACAGCCATCCGCACTTC	CSARDSHPHF
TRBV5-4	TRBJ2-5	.	TGTGCCAGCAGCTCATGGAGGGGGCATAAACGCCAAGAGACCCAGTACTTC	CASSSWRGHKRQETQYF
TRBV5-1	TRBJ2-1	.	TGCGCCAGCAGCTTGGCCGGGCAGGCGGAGCAGTTCTTC	CASSLAGQAEQFF
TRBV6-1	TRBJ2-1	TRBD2	TGTGCCAGCAGTGGTCCGGGACTAGCGCTCTATGAGCAGTTCTTC	CASSGPGLALYEQFF
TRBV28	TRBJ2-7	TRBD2	TGTGCCAGCAGTTTGCTAGCGGGATCTACTGGCGAGCAGTACTTC	CASSLLAGSTGEQYF
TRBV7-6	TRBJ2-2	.	TGTGCCAGCAGCTTAGGGCAACCGCATACCGGGGAGCTGTTTTTT	CASSLGQPHTGELFF
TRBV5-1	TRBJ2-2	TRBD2	TGCGCCAGCAGCCAAAGCGGACTAGCGGGATGGACCACGAACACCGGGGAGCTGTTTTTT	CASSQSGLAGWTTNTGELFF